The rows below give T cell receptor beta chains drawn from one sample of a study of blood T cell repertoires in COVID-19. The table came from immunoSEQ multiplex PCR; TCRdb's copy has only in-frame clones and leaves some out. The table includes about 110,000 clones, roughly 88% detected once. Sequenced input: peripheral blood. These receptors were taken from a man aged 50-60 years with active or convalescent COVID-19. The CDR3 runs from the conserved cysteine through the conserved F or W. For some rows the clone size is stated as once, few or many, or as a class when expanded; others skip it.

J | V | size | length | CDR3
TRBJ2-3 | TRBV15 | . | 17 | CATSRGIAGAGTDTQYF
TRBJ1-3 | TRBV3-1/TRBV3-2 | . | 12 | CASSQTVNTIYF
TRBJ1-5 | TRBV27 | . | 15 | CASSLWGTLNQPQHF
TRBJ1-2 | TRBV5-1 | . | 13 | CASSFGANYGYTF
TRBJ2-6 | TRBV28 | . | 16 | CASRPQPPAGANVLTF
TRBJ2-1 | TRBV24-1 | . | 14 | CATSDPGQGNEQFF
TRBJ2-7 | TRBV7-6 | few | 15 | CASSLAKDRYYEQYF
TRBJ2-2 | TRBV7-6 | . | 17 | CASSLGGQIANTGELFF
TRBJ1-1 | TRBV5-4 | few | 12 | CASSGRNTEAFF
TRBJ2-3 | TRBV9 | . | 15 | CASSELAGTTDTQYF
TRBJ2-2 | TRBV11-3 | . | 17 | CASSLGRDRGRTGELFF